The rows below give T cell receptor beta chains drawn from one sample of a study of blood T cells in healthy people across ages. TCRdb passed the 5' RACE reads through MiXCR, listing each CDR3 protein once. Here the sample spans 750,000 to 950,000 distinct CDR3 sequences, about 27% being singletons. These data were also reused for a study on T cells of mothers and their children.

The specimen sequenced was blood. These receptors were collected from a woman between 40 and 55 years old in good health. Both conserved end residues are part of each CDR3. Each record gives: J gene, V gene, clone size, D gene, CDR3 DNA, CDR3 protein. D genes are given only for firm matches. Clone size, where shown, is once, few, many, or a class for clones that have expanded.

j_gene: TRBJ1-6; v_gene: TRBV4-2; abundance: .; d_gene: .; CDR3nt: TGTGCCAGCAGCCAAGCAGTCGCAGAGGGGAATTCACCCCTCCACTTT; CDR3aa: CASSQAVAEGNSPLHF
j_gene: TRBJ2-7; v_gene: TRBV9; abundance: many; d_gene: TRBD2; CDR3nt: TGTGCCAGCAGCGTAGGATGGGCTAGCGGGGGCCACGAGCAGTACTTC; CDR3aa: CASSVGWASGGHEQYF
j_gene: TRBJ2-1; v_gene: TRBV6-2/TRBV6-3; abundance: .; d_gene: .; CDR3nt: TGTGCCAGCAGTTTCTCCACCGGGACACGCGGGGTCAATGAGCAGTTCTTC; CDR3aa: CASSFSTGTRGVNEQFF
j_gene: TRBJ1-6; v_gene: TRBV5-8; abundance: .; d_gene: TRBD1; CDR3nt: TGTGCCAGCAGCCTAGGGACAGGGCACTCACCCCTCCACTTT; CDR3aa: CASSLGTGHSPLHF
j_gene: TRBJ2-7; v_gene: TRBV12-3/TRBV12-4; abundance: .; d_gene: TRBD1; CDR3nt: TGTGCCAGCAGTTTAGCCGGGACAGGGAGCTCCTACGAGCAGTACTTC; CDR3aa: CASSLAGTGSSYEQYF
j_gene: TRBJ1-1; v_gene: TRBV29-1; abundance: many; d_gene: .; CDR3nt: TGCAGCGCAGGGCTCACTTTGAACACTGAAGCTTTCTTT; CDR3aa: CSAGLTLNTEAFF
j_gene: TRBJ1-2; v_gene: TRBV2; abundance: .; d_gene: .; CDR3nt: TGTGCCAGCTCTGTCCAGCCGGGGTCAGTCAAGGGCTACACCTTC; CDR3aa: CASSVQPGSVKGYTF
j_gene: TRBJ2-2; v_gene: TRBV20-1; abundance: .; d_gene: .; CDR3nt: TGCAGTGCTAGAGAAAACCCCGGGGAGCTGTTTTTT; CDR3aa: CSARENPGELFF
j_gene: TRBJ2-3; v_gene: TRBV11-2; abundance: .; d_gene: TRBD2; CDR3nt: TGTGCCAGCAGCTTAGGTAGTCTAGCGGCCGCAGATACGCAGTATTTT; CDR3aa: CASSLGSLAAADTQYF
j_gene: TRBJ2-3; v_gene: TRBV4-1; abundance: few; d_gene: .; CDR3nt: TGCGCCAGCAGCCAAGATCCCCCCTCAACCTCTAGCACAGATACGCAGTATTTT; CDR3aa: CASSQDPPSTSSTDTQYF
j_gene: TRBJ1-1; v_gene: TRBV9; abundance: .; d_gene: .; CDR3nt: TGTGCCAGCAGCCAAACTGCTAGGAACACTGAAGCTTTCTTT; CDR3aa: CASSQTARNTEAFF
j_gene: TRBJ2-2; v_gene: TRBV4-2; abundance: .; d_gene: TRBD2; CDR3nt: TGTGCCAGCAGCCAAGAAGGCGGGGGTCGCACCGGGGAGCTGTTTTTT; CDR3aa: CASSQEGGGRTGELFF
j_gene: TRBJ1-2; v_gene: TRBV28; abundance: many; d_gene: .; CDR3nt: TGTGCCAGCAGTTATGACAGGATAGGGAGCTCTGGCTACACCTTC; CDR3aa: CASSYDRIGSSGYTF
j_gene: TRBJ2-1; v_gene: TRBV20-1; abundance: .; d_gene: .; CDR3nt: TGCAGTGCTAGAGCGCTTAGCGAGGGGCAGTTCTTC; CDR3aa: CSARALSEGQFF
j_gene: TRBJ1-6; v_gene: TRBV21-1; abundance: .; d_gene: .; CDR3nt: TGTGCCAGCAGCAACATACAGGGGGCTTCCTATAATTCACCCCTCCACTTT; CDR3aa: CASSNIQGASYNSPLHF
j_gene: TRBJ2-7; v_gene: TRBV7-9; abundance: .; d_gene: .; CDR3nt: TGTGCCAGCAGCCTTCCTGACAGCAGACCCTACGAGCAGTACTTC; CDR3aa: CASSLPDSRPYEQYF
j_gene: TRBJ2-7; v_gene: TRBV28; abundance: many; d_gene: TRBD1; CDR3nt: TGTGCCAGCAGTAAGACCGGGACAGGTGGCGAGCAGTACTTC; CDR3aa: CASSKTGTGGEQYF
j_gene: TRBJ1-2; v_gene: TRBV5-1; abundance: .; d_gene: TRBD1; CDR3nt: TGCGCCAGCACCTTGAGCCAAACAGGGGGTTATGGCTACACCTTC; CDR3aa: CASTLSQTGGYGYTF
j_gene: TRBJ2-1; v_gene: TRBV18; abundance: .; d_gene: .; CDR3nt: TGTGCCAGCTCACCCCTACAACAAACCTCCTACAATGAGCAGTTCTTC; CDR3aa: CASSPLQQTSYNEQFF
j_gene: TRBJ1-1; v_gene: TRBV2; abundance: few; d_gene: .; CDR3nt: TGTGCCAGCAGAGGACAGATAGAAGCTTTCTTT; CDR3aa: CASRGQIEAFF
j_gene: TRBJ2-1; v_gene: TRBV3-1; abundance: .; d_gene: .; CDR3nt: TGTGCCAGCAGCTATACAGCCTTTGCCGGGTGGAGCTCCTACAATGAGCAGTTCTTC; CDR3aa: CASSYTAFAGWSSYNEQFF
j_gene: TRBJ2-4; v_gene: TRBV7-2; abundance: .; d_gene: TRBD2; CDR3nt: TGTGCCAGCAAGCTCAGCGGGGGGGCCGTGGTAGGGACCTTCGCCAAAAACATTCAGTACTTC; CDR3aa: CASKLSGGAVVGTFAKNIQYF
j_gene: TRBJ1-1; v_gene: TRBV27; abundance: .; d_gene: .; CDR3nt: TGTGCCAGCAGTTTAAGGGGGAGCGAAGCTTTCTTT; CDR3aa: CASSLRGSEAFF
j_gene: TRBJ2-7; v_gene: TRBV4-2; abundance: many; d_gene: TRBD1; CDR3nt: TGTGCCAGCAGCCGAATAGACCCCAGACAGGGAAACGAGCAGTACTTC; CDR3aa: CASSRIDPRQGNEQYF
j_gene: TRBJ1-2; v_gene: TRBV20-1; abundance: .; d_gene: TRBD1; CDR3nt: TGCAGTGCTAGAGTCGGGAAACAGGGGGCGGATGGCTACACCTTC; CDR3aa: CSARVGKQGADGYTF
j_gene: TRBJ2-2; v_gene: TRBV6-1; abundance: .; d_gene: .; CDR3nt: TGTGCCAGCACCCTACGCGGCAGGGCCAGAACGAACACCGGGGAGCTGTTTTTT; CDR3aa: CASTLRGRARTNTGELFF
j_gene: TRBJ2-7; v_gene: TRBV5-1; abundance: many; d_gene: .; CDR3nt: TGCGCCAGCAGCTCGGACTTGTCTCCGGTCTACGAGCAGTACTTC; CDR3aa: CASSSDLSPVYEQYF
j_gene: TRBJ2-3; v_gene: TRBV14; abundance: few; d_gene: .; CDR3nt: TGTGCCAGCAGCCAGGGACAACGCACAGATACGCAGTATTTT; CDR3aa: CASSQGQRTDTQYF
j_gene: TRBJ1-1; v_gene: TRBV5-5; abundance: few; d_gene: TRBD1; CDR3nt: TGTGCCAGCAGGCAGACAGGGGGGAAGGCTTTCTTT; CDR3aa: CASRQTGGKAFF
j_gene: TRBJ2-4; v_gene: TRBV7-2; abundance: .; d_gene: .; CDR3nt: TGTGCCAGCAGCTTAGAGGGTCGGGACCCCCAGTACTTC; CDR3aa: CASSLEGRDPQYF
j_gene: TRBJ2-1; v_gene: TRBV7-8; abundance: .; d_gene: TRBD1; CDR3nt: TGTGCCAGCAGCCTGCCTGGGACAGGGGGCAGCGATGAGCAGTTCTTC; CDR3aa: CASSLPGTGGSDEQFF
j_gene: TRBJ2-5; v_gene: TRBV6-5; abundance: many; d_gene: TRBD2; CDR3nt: TGTGCCAGCAGTCACCGGGGACCGGGAGGAGAGACCCAGTACTTC; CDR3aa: CASSHRGPGGETQYF
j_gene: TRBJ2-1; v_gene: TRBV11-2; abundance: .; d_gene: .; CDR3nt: TGTGCCAGCAGCTTAGGGGTTGGGCGGAACAATGAGCAGTTCTTC; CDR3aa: CASSLGVGRNNEQFF
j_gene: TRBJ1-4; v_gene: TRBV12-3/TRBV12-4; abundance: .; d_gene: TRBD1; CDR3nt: TGTGCCAGCAGCAGACAGGGGGCGAGTCCTAATGAAAAACTGTTTTTT; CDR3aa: CASSRQGASPNEKLFF
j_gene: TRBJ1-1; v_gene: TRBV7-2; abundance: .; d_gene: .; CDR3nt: TGTGCCAGCAGCTTAGCGCAGGGCGCTCGTCGGGCTGAAGCTTTCTTT; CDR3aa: CASSLAQGARRAEAFF
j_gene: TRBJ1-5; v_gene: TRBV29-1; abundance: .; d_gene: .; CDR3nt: TGCAGCGTTGGGACGGAGAGCAATCAGCCCCAGCATTTT; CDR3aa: CSVGTESNQPQHF
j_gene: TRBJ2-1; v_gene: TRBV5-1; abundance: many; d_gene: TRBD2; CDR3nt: TGCGCCAGCAGCCCCGAAGCGGGGTTTGAGCAGTTCTTC; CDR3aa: CASSPEAGFEQFF
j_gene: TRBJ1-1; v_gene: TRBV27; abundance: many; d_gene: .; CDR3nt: TGTGCCAGCAGCCCTCGGGCCGGCATGAACACTGAAGCTTTCTTT; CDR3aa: CASSPRAGMNTEAFF
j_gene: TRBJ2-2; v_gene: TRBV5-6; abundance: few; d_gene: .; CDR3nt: TGTGCCAGCAGCAATCCTCCAGGCGGGGAGCTGTTTTTT; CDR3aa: CASSNPPGGELFF
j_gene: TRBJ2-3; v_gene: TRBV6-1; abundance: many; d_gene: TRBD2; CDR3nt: TGTGCCAGCACCGCCGGGACTAGCGGGTCAGATACGCAGTATTTT; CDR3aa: CASTAGTSGSDTQYF
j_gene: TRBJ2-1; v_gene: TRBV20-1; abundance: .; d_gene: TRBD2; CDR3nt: TGCAGTGCTCTTCCATCAAAGGGACTAGCGGGGTACAATGAGCAGTTCTTC; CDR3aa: CSALPSKGLAGYNEQFF
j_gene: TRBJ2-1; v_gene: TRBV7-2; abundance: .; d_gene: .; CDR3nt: TGTGCCAGCGCTTCGGGTGGGGACTCCTACAATGAGCAGTTCTTC; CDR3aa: CASASGGDSYNEQFF
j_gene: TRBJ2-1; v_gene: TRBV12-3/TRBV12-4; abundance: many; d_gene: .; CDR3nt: TGTGCCAGCAGTCTTTTTCGAGCCCTTCGAAATGAGCAGTTCTTC; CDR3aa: CASSLFRALRNEQFF
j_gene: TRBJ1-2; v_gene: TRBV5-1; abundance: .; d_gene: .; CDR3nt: TGCGCCAGCAGCTACGATTCAGATGGCTACACCTTC; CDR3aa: CASSYDSDGYTF
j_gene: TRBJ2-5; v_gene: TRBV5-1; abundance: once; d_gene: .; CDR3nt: TGCGCCAGCAGCTTGGAACCACTTGGGGAGACCCAGTACTTC; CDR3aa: CASSLEPLGETQYF